The 6 T cell receptor beta chains below were found in one sample sequenced in a study of blood T cell repertoires in COVID-19. TCRdb's table, derived via immunoSEQ multiplex PCR, lists solely in-frame clones and lacks some. The sample lists under 250,000 clones, around 83% occurring once. Sample: PBMCs or T cells enriched from blood (not recorded which). All receptors derive from a woman aged 40 to 50 with acute COVID-19.

This clone was detected only once. This chain connects TRBV6-5 to TRBJ1-4; D may be TRBD1 (6 bases). There are 15 residues in the CDR3. V was cut by 5 bases and J by 0 bases, with 10 bases left in between. Germline CDR1 reads MNHEY; CDR2 reads SVGAGI. The CDR3 spells CASSRQATTNEKLFF. CDR3 nucleotide sequence: TGTGCCAGCAGTCGACAGGCCACAACTAATGAAAAACTGTTTTTT.

This sequence joins TRBV28 and TRBJ2-5, with TRBD1 as a possible D gene (6 bases). V dropped 2 bases and J dropped 5 bases, with 15 bases sitting between them. Germline V lookup: CDR1 MDHEN, CDR2 SYDVKM. The CDR3 covers 15 residues. CDR3 protein: CASSLRPGTSETQYF. The CDR3 nucleotides are TGTGCCAGCAGTTTACGTCCCGGGACATCCGAGACCCAGTACTTC.

The chain is built from TRBV7-7 and TRBJ1-5, with a weak D call TRBD1 (5 bases). Germline values: CDR1 SSHAT, CDR2 FNYEAQ (reference sequence). The CDR3 extends over 15 amino acids. V was pared by 10 bases and J by 0 bases, with 16 bases between. CDR3 amino acids: CANARGRYSNQPQHF. CDR3 bases: TGTGCCAACGCCCGGGGGAGATATAGCAATCAGCCCCAGCATTTT.

This clone was seen only once. J is TRBJ1-4 and V is TRBV18; 8 bases fit TRBD1. This CDR3 is built from 18 residues. The germline gives CDR1 KGHSH, CDR2 LQKENI. V trimming: 3 bases; J trimming: 3 bases; junction bases outside the gene matches: 12. The CDR3: CASSPLTGQGSANEKLFF. The CDR3 nucleotides are TGTGCCAGCTCACCCCTAACTGGACAGGGAAGTGCTAATGAAAAACTGTTTTTT.

This chain uses TRBV11-2 with TRBJ2-1; D is possibly TRBD1 (5 bases). Trimming took off 0 bases at V and 9 bases at J, with 12 bases between the two ends. The length of the CDR3 is 14 residues. Germline V lookup: CDR1 SGHAT, CDR2 FQNNGV. CDR3 DNA sequence: TGTGCCAGCAGCTTAGAGAGGACAACGATTGAGCAGTTCTTC. As protein: CASSLERTTIEQFF.

V usage is TRBV6-1 and J usage is TRBJ2-7, with D possibly TRBD1 on 6 matching bases. Deletions cut 3 bases from V and 4 bases from J, with 16 bases between. This CDR3 is 15 amino acids long. CDR1 is MNHNS, CDR2 SASEGT, per germline. As DNA, the CDR3 is TGTGCCAGCAGTGATTTAGGACAGAGAAAATACGAGCAGTACTTC. It encodes CASSDLGQRKYEQYF.